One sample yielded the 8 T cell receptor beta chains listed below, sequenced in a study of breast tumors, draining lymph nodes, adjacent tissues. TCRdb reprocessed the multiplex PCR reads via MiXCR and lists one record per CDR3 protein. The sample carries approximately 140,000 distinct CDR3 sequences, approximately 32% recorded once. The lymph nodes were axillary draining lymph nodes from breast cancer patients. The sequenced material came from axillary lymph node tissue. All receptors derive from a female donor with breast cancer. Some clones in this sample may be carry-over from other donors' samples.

The CDR3 region is CASTPLQRGGTDTQYF. The CDR3 bases are TGTGCCAGCACCCCACTCCAGCGGGGGGGCACAGATACGCAGTATTTT. The rearrangement links TRBV6-1 to TRBJ2-3; 9 bases line up with TRBD2. The CDR3 contains 16 residues. Germline V gene data show CDR1 as MNHNS and CDR2 as SASEGT. After removal of 7 bases from V and 1 base from J, the junction contained 9 bases not matched to a gene.

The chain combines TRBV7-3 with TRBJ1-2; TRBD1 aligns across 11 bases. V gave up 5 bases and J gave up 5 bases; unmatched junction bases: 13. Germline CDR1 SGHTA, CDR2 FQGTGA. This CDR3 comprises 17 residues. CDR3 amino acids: CASSLISGTGGSYGYTF. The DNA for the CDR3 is TGTGCCAGCAGCCTAATATCCGGGACAGGGGGGAGTTATGGCTACACCTTC.

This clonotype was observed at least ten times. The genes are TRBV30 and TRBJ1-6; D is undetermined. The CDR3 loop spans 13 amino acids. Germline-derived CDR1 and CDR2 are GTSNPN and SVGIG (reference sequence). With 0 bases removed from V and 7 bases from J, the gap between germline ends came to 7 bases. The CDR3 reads CAWSVQLNSPLHF. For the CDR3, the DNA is TGTGCCTGGAGTGTACAGTTGAATTCACCCCTCCACTTT.

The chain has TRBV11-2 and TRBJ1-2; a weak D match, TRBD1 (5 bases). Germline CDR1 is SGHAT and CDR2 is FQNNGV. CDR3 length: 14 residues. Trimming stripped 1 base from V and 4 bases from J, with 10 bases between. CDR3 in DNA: TGTGCCAGCAGCTTAGGGGGCATAAGCTATGGCTACACCTTC. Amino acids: CASSLGGISYGYTF.

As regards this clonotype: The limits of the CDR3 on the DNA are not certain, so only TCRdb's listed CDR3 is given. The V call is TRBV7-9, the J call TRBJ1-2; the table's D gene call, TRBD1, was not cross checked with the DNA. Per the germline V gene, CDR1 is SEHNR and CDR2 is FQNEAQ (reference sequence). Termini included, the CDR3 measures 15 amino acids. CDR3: CAGSDRDKANYGCTF.

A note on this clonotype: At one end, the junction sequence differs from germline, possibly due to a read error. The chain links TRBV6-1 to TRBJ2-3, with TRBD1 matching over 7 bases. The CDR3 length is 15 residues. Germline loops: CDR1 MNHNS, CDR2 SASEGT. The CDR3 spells CAGSGHGQDGDTQYF. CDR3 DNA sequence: TGTGCCGGCAGTGGTCACGGACAGGATGGAGATACGCAGTATTTT.

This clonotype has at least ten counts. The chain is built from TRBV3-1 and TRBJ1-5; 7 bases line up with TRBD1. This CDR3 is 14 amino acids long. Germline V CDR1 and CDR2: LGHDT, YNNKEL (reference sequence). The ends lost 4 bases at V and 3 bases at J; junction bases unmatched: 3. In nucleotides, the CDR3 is TGTGCCAGCAGCCCGGGGACAGTCAATCAGCCCCAGCATTTT. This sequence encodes CASSPGTVNQPQHF. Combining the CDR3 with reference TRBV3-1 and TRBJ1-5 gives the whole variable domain DTAVSQTPKYLVTQMGNDKSIKCEQNLGHDTMYWYKQDSKKFLKIMFSYNNKELIINETVPNRFSPKSPDKAHLNLHINSLELGDSAVYFCASSPGTVNQPQHFGDGTRLSIL.

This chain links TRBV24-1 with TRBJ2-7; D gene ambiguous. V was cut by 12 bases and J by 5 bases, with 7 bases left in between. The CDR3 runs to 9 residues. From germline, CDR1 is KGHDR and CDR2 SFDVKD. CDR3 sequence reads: CAPLDEQYF. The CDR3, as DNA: TGTGCCCCACTGGACGAGCAGTACTTC.